The 9 T cell receptor beta chains below all came from one sample that was sequenced in a study of CD8 T cells in Susac syndrome. With random hexamers, reverse transcription was performed on about 0.45 to 1 ug of RNA. TCRdb independently ran MiXCR on the immunoSEQ multiplex PCR reads; one entry per CDR3 protein. Here the sample spans roughly 84,000 distinct CDR3 sequences, roughly 95% being singletons. The sequenced material came from CD8+ T cells from PBMCs. The receptors derive from a human donor with Susac syndrome.

The CDR3 DNA reads as TGTGCCAGCAGCGTAGGGCGGCACACAGATACGCAGTATTTT. This sequence encodes CASSVGRHTDTQYF. The chain joins TRBV9 to TRBJ2-3; no definite D call. Germline V gene lookup returns CDR1 SGDLS and CDR2 YYNGEE. Trimming removed 0 bases at V and 2 bases at J, with 7 bases between. The CDR3 runs to 14 residues.

This clonotype was detected only once. This rearrangement joins TRBV7-9 to TRBJ1-2, with D unclear. CDR3 size: 12 residues. Trimming pared 5 bases from V and 4 bases from J, leaving 8 bases between. Germline V gene sequence: CDR1 SEHNR, CDR2 FQNEAQ (reference sequence). The CDR3 coding sequence is TGTGCCAGCAGCGCTATTCCCTATGGCTACACCTTC. Translated, it gives CASSAIPYGYTF.

This clonotype showed up just once. The chain couples TRBV4-1 to TRBJ2-5; D perhaps matches TRBD1 (6 bases). Germline loops: CDR1 MGHRA, CDR2 YSYEKL. The CDR3 contains 15 residues. Trimming pared 4 bases from V and 2 bases from J, leaving 14 bases between. In DNA, the CDR3 is TGCGCCAGCAGCCCAATAGGGGGTAGGCAAGAGACCCAGTACTTC. Protein sequence: CASSPIGGRQETQYF.

V and J are TRBV10-3 and TRBJ2-7; 16 bases agree with TRBD2. V trimming: 6 bases; J trimming: 1 base; junction bases outside the gene matches: 9. This CDR3 spans 18 amino acids. Germline CDR1 is ENHRY and CDR2 is SYGVKD. The CDR3 spells CAIRIGTSGRDGSYEQYF. Written as DNA, the CDR3 is TGTGCCATCAGGATCGGGACTAGCGGGAGGGATGGGTCCTACGAGCAGTACTTC.

The CDR3 reads CASSVAGYLAKNIQYF. CDR3 DNA sequence: TGTGCCAGCAGCGTCGCGGGGTATTTAGCCAAAAACATTCAGTACTTC. This chain uses TRBV7-9 with TRBJ2-4, with TRBD2 as a possible D gene (6 bases). The V end was cut by 5 bases, the J end by 0 bases, with 14 bases between. Germline V gives CDR1 SEHNR, CDR2 FQNEAQ (reference sequence). The CDR3 spans 16 residues.

The J gene is TRBJ1-1, the V gene TRBV29-1, with D perhaps TRBD1 (6 bases). CDR3 size: 12 residues. Germline CDR1 is SQVTM and CDR2 is ANQGSEA. V lost 7 bases to trimming and J lost 2 bases, with 11 bases between them. In DNA, the CDR3 is TGCAGCGCAGACAGGAGAAACACTGAAGCTTTCTTT. Translation gives CSADRRNTEAFF.

This clonotype was seen only once. The gene calls are TRBV30 and TRBJ1-2, with D perhaps TRBD1 (5 bases). The germline V and J ends were trimmed by 3 bases and 8 bases, with 13 bases remaining between them. In germline, CDR1 is GTSNPN, CDR2 SVGIG (reference sequence). This CDR3 spans 12 amino acids. The CDR3 DNA follows: TGTGCCTGGAGCGACGACAGATACGGCTACACCTTC. Protein: CAWSDDRYGYTF. Using reference TRBV30 and TRBJ1-2 for the parts outside the CDR3, the full variable domain is SQTIHQWPATLVQPVGSPLSLECTVEGTSNPNLYWYRQAAGRGLQLLFYSVGIGQISSEVPQNLSASRPQDRQFILSSKKLLLSDSGFYLCAWSDDRYGYTFGSGTRLTVV.

V is TRBV10-3 and J is TRBJ2-7; no reliable D call. CDR3 size: 11 residues. V shed 4 bases and J shed 4 bases, with 5 bases lying between them. CDR1 and CDR2 from the germline V gene are ENHRY and SYGVKD. The CDR3 nucleotides are TGTGCCATCAGTGTAGGGTACGAGCAGTACTTC. Residues: CAISVGYEQYF.

The chain couples TRBV6-2 or TRBV6-3 to TRBJ2-3; D unresolved. Between the trimmed V and J ends, which lost 4 bases and 5 bases, there was a span of 22 bases. CDR1 MNHEY and CDR2 SVGEGT come from the germline V gene. The CDR3 spans 17 residues. The CDR3 sequence: CASSSESWRNVKDTQYF. The CDR3 DNA sequence: TGTGCCAGCAGTTCTGAGTCGTGGCGGAACGTCAAAGATACGCAGTATTTT.